This T cell receptor beta chain was sequenced in a study of blood T cells in healthy people across ages. This clonotype showed up just a few times. Its antigen is undetermined. CDR3 length: 11 residues. From germline, CDR1 is SQVTM and CDR2 ANQGSEA. Between the trimmed V and J ends, which lost 6 bases and 6 bases, there was a span of 11 bases. Study results and limitations: With naive T cell percentage, TCR beta diversity showed a strong correlation. Both naive CD4+ cell counts and diversity were greater in long-lived donors than in aged donors.

With a J-beta primer mix and a sample-barcoded 5' primer, a second PCR ran about 6 to 11 cycles. MiXCR was run by TCRdb on the 5' RACE reads, yielding one entry per CDR3 protein. The profile shows about 400,000 distinct CDR3 sequences, 50% to 60% of them singletons. The rearrangement uses TRBV29-1 and TRBJ1-1; TRBD1 is a possible D gene (5 bases). This TCR was sampled from a man between 60 and 70 years old in good health. Sequencing was done on a sample of blood. The CDR3 DNA is TGCAGCGTAGGGGACCGACCTGAAGCTTTCTTT. Protein product: CSVGDRPEAFF.